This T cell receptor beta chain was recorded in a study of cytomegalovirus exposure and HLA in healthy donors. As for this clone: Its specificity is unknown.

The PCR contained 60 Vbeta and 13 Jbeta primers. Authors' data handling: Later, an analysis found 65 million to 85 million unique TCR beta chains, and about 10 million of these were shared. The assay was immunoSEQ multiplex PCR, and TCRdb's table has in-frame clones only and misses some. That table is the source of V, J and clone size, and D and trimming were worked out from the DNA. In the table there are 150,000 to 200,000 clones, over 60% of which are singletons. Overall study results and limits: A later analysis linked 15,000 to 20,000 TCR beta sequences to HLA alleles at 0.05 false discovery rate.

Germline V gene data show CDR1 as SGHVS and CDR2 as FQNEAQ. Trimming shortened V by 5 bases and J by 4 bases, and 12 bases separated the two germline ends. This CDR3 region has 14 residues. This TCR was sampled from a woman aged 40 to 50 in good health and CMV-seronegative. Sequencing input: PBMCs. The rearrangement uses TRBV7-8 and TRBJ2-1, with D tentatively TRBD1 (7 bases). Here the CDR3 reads CASSAGGLYNEQFF. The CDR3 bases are TGTGCCAGCAGCGCAGGGGGGTTATACAATGAGCAGTTCTTC. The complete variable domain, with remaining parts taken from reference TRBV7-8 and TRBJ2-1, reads GAGVSQSPRYKVAKRGQDVALRCDPISGHVSLFWYQQALGQGPEFLTYFQNEAQLDKSGLPSDRFFAERPEGSVSTLKIQRTQQEDSAVYLCASSAGGLYNEQFFGPGTRLTVL.